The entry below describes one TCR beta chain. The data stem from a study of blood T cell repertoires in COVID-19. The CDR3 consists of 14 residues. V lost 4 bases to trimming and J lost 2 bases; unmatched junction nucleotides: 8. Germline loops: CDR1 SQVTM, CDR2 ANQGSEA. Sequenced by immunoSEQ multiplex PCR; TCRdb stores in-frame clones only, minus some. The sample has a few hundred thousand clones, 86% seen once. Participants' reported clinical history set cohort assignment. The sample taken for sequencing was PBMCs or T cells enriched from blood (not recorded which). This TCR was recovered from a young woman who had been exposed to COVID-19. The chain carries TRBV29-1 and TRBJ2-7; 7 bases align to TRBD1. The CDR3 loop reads CSVGYQRGPYEQYF. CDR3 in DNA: TGCAGCGTTGGCTACCAAAGGGGGCCCTACGAGCAGTACTTC.